This TCR beta chain was recovered during a study of T cell responses to AZD1222 COVID-19 vaccine. Study as a whole: Some second doses came at about 4 weeks and others at about 12 weeks; these were pooled. General study findings and limits: Breadth and depth of Spike-specific TCRs rose after two AZD1222 doses. Baseline serology detected seropositivity in only six AZD1222 recipients. Reportedly, nearly half the spike-specific TCRs target unmutated variant regions.

With respect to this clone: Its antigen is as yet unknown.

Repertoires were generated with immunoSEQ multiplex PCR, while TCRdb's copy carries only in-frame clones and drops some. The data contain some 120,000 clones, 88% of them seen just once; the ten biggest clones take up under 9.5%. The ends lost 4 bases at V and 0 bases at J; junction bases unmatched: 4. From germline, CDR1 is SGHAT and CDR2 FQNNGV. There are 16 residues in the CDR3. This sequence originates from an adult in good health. Sequencing used peripheral blood, obtained on day 0 of AZD1222 vaccination. V is TRBV11-2 and J is TRBJ2-3, with 10 bases identical to TRBD2. For the CDR3, the DNA is TGTGCCAGCAGCTCGGGGACTAGCGCTAGCACAGATACGCAGTATTTT. It yields the protein CASSSGTSASTDTQYF.